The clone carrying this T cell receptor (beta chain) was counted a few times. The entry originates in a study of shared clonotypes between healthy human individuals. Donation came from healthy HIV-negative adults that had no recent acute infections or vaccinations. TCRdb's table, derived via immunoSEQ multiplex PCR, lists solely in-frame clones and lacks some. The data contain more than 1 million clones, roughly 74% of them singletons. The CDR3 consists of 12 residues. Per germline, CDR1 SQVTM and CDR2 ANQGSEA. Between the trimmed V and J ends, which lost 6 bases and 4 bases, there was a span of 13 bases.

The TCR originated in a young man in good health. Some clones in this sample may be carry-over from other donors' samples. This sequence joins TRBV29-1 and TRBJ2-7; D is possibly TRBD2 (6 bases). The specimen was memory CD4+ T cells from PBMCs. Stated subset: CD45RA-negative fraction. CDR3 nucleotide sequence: TGCAGCGTAAGGGACTGGCCTTACGAGCAGTACTTC. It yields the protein CSVRDWPYEQYF.